These 27 T cell receptor beta chains share one sample of origin, sequenced in a study of blood T cell repertoires in COVID-19. Repertoires were generated with immunoSEQ multiplex PCR, while TCRdb's copy carries only in-frame clones and drops some. In the table there are roughly 160,000 clones, approximately 88% of which are singletons. Sequencing was performed on peripheral blood. All receptors derive from a man aged 18 to 29 with active or convalescent COVID-19.

The CDR3 DNA reads as TGTGCCAGCAGCTCCAGGACAGCGAACACTGAAGCTTTCTTT. Encoded protein: CASSSRTANTEAFF. The chain combines TRBV9 with TRBJ1-1; D may be TRBD1 (6 bases). With 4 bases removed from V and 1 base from J, the gap between germline ends came to 11 bases. CDR1 SGDLS and CDR2 YYNGEE come from the germline V gene. This CDR3 region has 14 residues.

The chain uses TRBV16 and TRBJ1-2, with 7 bases aligning to TRBD1. Germline loops: CDR1 KGHSY, CDR2 FQNENV. The CDR3 sequence is 13 residues long. V trimming: 4 bases; J trimming: 2 bases; junction bases outside the gene matches: 1. CDR3 sequence: CASSPTGNYGYTF. CDR3 DNA: TGTGCCAGCAGCCCGACAGGGAACTATGGCTACACCTTC. Together with reference TRBV16 and TRBJ1-2, the CDR3 gives the full variable domain: GEEVAQTPKHLVRGEGQKAKLYCAPIKGHSYVFWYQQVLKNEFKFLISFQNENVFDETGMPKERFSAKCLPNSPCSLEIQATKLEDSAVYFCASSPTGNYGYTFGSGTRLTVV.

This clone appeared once. This rearrangement joins TRBV5-6 to TRBJ2-7; 9 nucleotides agree with TRBD2. Germline-derived CDR1 and CDR2 are SGHDT and YYEEEE. With V trimmed by 3 bases and J by 7 bases, 11 bases remained unmatched. The CDR3 consists of 15 residues. CDR3 DNA sequence: TGTGCCAGCAGCTATAGCGGGAGTTCCCCTCTAGAGCAGTACTTC. Its protein is CASSYSGSSPLEQYF.

The V gene is TRBV5-1, the J gene TRBJ1-1; a possible D gene is TRBD1 (6 bases). The CDR3 sequence is 13 residues long. Germline CDR1 is SGHRS and CDR2 is YFSETQ. The ends were cut back, 5 bases at V and 4 bases at J, with 12 bases in the middle. CDR3: CASRTGWGTEAFF. DNA for the CDR3: TGCGCCAGCAGAACAGGGTGGGGCACTGAAGCTTTCTTT. Filled out from reference TRBV5-1 and TRBJ1-1, the complete variable domain reads KAGVTQTPRYLIKTRGQQVTLSCSPISGHRSVSWYQQTPGQGLQFLFEYFSETQRNKGNFPGRFSGRQFSNSRSEMNVSTLELGDSALYLCASRTGWGTEAFFGQGTRLTVV.

This chain connects TRBV27 to TRBJ2-7; possibly TRBD1 for D (5 bases). CDR3 length: 12 amino acids. CDR1 is MNHEY and CDR2 is SMNVEV in the germline V gene (reference sequence). Trimming removed 2 bases from V and 5 bases from J, with 7 bases in between. The DNA of the CDR3 is TGTGCCAGCAGTTTAAAGGGGCACGAGCAGTACTTC. Amino acids: CASSLKGHEQYF.

This clone has a single count. CDR3: CASSPTPSSYEQYF. CDR3 in DNA: TGTGCCAGCAGCCCCACCCCGAGCTCCTACGAGCAGTACTTC. V is TRBV7-8 and J is TRBJ2-7, with D uncertain. V was cut by 5 bases and J by 0 bases, with 11 bases left in between. Germline values: CDR1 SGHVS, CDR2 FQNEAQ. The CDR3 has 14 amino acids.

This clone was seen a single time. V is TRBV5-1 and J is TRBJ1-4; maybe TRBD1 (6 bases). CDR1 is SGHRS, CDR2 YFSETQ, per germline. V was shortened by 4 bases and J by 8 bases, with 12 bases between the two germline ends. CDR3 length: 13 amino acids. Here the CDR3 reads CASSPKTGEKLFF. CDR3 sequence (DNA): TGCGCCAGCAGCCCTAAAACAGGGGAAAAACTGTTTTTT.

The V call is TRBV4-3, the J call TRBJ2-2; 8 nucleotides line up with TRBD2. The CDR3 is 16 residues long. V shed 4 bases and J 6 bases; nucleotides not matched to a gene: 10. From germline, CDR1 is LGHNA and CDR2 YSLEER. The CDR3, as DNA: TGCGCCAGCAGCCCGATAGCGGGACCCGCCGCCGGGGAGCTGTTTTTT. This translates into CASSPIAGPAAGELFF.

This clone has just one count. The chain has TRBV6-5 and TRBJ1-6; perhaps TRBD1 as D (6 bases). This CDR3 region has 13 residues. Trimming removed 5 bases from V and 6 bases from J, with 8 bases in between. Germline-derived CDR1 and CDR2 are MNHEY and SVGAGI. The CDR3 DNA sequence: TGTGCCAGCAGTAGGACAGTTAATTCACCCCTCCACTTT. It is translated as CASSRTVNSPLHF.

The CDR3 DNA is TGTGCCAGCAGCTCTCGGGCGGGGCCCACGAACACCGGGGAGCTGTTTTTT. The encoded protein is CASSSRAGPTNTGELFF. The chain has TRBV7-9 and TRBJ2-2; possibly TRBD2 for D (6 bases). CDR1 and CDR2 (germline): SEHNR, FQNEAQ (reference sequence). V gave up 4 bases and J gave up 0 bases, with 15 bases separating them. The CDR3 runs 17 residues.

V gene TRBV11-2 combines with J gene TRBJ1-5; no firm D call. V was cut by 3 bases and J by 6 bases, with 9 bases left in between. The CDR3 length is 13 residues. Germline V gene data show CDR1 as SGHAT and CDR2 as FQNNGV. The CDR3, as DNA: TGTGCCAGCAGCTTCGGGGAGGGTCAGCCCCAGCATTTT. This encodes CASSFGEGQPQHF.

This clone has just a few counts. This sequence joins TRBV19 and TRBJ2-7; a possible D gene is TRBD2 (6 bases). V was cut by 5 bases and J by 5 bases, with 19 bases left in between. CDR3 length: 15 residues. Germline values: CDR1 LNHDA, CDR2 SQIVND (reference sequence). In nucleotides, the CDR3 is TGTGCCAGTAGTTCGTCCGGGGGTCCGGGTCACGAGCAGTACTTC. As protein: CASSSSGGPGHEQYF.

The chain links TRBV4-1 to TRBJ2-7, with 10 bases lining up with TRBD2. CDR1 is MGHRA, CDR2 YSYEKL, per germline. The CDR3 contains 15 residues. V gave up 3 bases and J gave up 7 bases; unmatched junction bases: 9. The CDR3 sequence is CASSQKTSGVTEQYF. DNA of the CDR3: TGCGCCAGCAGCCAGAAAACTAGCGGGGTAACGGAGCAGTACTTC.

The chain recombines TRBV11-2 with TRBJ1-1; D is unresolved. Trimming removed 1 base at V and 2 bases at J, with 5 bases between. CDR3 size: 13 residues. Germline assignment: CDR1 SGHAT and CDR2 FQNNGV. The CDR3 bases are TGTGCCAGCAGCTTAGTATCCAACACTGAAGCTTTCTTT. Translation gives CASSLVSNTEAFF. Variable domain in full (rest from reference TRBV11-2 and TRBJ1-1): EAGVAQSPRYKIIEKRQSVAFWCNPISGHATLYWYQQILGQGPKLLIQFQNNGVVDDSQLPKDRFSAERLKGVDSTLKIQPAKLEDSAVYLCASSLVSNTEAFFGQGTRLTVV.

The gene calls are TRBV6-2 or TRBV6-3 and TRBJ1-2, with unresolved D. Trimming stripped 2 bases from V and 4 bases from J, with 11 bases between. The germline V gene has CDR1 MNHEY and CDR2 SVGEGT. The length of the CDR3 is 14 residues. This CDR3 is CASSYSPSGYGYTF. CDR3 nucleotide sequence: TGTGCCAGCAGTTACAGTCCATCAGGCTATGGCTACACCTTC.

This clone was observed a few times. The CDR3 DNA follows: TGTGCCAGCAGCCCAGGGTTCGCGAACACCGGGGAGCTGTTTTTT. This translates into CASSPGFANTGELFF. The chain combines TRBV5-6 with TRBJ2-2; D possibly corresponds to TRBD1 (5 bases). In germline, CDR1 is SGHDT, CDR2 YYEEEE. CDR3 length equals 15 residues. The V end was cut by 4 bases, the J end by 0 bases, with 10 bases between.

Of note for this clone: The same CDR3 is also encoded by other DNA sequences in this sample. The chain joins TRBV7-6 to TRBJ2-2; 9 nucleotides agree with TRBD1. CDR3 length: 15 residues. Unmatched junction bases numbered 2, after V lost 1 base and J lost 5 bases. Germline lookup yields CDR1 SGHVS and CDR2 FNYEAQ. The CDR3 is CASSLVQGATGELFF. The CDR3 nucleotides are TGTGCCAGCAGCTTAGTACAGGGGGCAACCGGGGAGCTGTTTTTT.

This clone has just one count. V usage is TRBV5-4 and J usage is TRBJ1-2, with TRBD1 matching 7 bases. Germline CDR1 is SGHNT and CDR2 is YYREEE (reference sequence). This CDR3 spans 14 amino acids. V shed 2 bases and J 8 bases; nucleotides not matched to a gene: 9. CDR3 amino acids: CASSFFDRARGYTF. The CDR3 region has the DNA TGTGCCAGCAGCTTTTTTGACAGGGCGCGCGGCTACACCTTC.

The gene calls are TRBV28 and TRBJ2-7; perhaps TRBD1 as D (6 bases). V was clipped by 0 bases and J by 4 bases, with 7 bases between them. The germline gives CDR1 MDHEN, CDR2 SYDVKM. CDR3 length: 13 amino acids. Written as DNA, the CDR3 is TGTGCCAGCAGTTTATGGACAGGTTACGAGCAGTACTTC. It encodes CASSLWTGYEQYF.

The rearrangement joins TRBV18 to TRBJ1-2, with a possible D match to TRBD1 (5 bases). V shed 3 bases and J shed 4 bases, with 18 bases lying between them. Germline lookup yields CDR1 KGHSH and CDR2 LQKENI. The CDR3 has 16 amino acids. CDR3 DNA: TGTGCCAGCTCACCGTACGGAAAGGGGTCTTTCTATGGCTACACCTTC. Encoded protein: CASSPYGKGSFYGYTF.

The chain carries TRBV7-9 and TRBJ2-1; D is possibly TRBD2 (6 bases). Germline V CDR1 and CDR2: SEHNR, FQNEAQ (reference sequence). The CDR3 runs 14 residues. Trimming took off 4 bases at V and 8 bases at J, with 15 bases between the two ends. Here the CDR3 reads CASSSRRGGDEQFF. CDR3 nucleotides: TGTGCCAGCAGCTCCCGCAGAGGCGGGGATGAGCAGTTCTTC.

The V call is TRBV7-8, the J call TRBJ1-2; D possibly corresponds to TRBD1 (5 bases). The length of the CDR3 is 15 residues. Trimming took 10 bases from V and 4 from J, leaving 22 bases between them. The germline V gene has CDR1 SGHVS and CDR2 FQNEAQ. CDR3 DNA sequence: TGTGCCACTCTGGGGCCCTCCGATCACGCCTATGGCTACACCTTC. This encodes CATLGPSDHAYGYTF.

This clone was counted between two and nine times. The chain recombines TRBV5-1 with TRBJ1-6; 8 bases are a match to TRBD1. CDR1 and CDR2 from the germline V gene are SGHRS and YFSETQ. The ends lost 3 bases at V and 4 bases at J; junction bases unmatched: 6. The CDR3 has 16 amino acids. CDR3 residues: CASSSGTGVYNSPLHF. In DNA form, the CDR3 reads TGCGCCAGCAGCTCCGGGACAGGTGTATATAATTCACCCCTCCACTTT.

This rearrangement joins TRBV10-3 to TRBJ1-4, with D maybe TRBD1 (5 bases). V dropped 10 bases and J dropped 3 bases, with 15 bases sitting between them. CDR3 length: 14 amino acids. Germline V gene lookup returns CDR1 ENHRY and CDR2 SYGVKD. The CDR3 sequence: CATRPGWANEKLFF. In nucleotides, the CDR3 is TGTGCCACCAGACCAGGGTGGGCTAATGAAAAACTGTTTTTT.

This sequence joins TRBV4-2 and TRBJ2-5; TRBD2 agrees at 9 bases. The V gene's germline CDR1 is LGHNA and CDR2 YNFKEQ. V dropped 4 bases and J dropped 4; count of bases not matched to a gene: 7. CDR3 size: 15 residues. CDR3 DNA sequence: TGTGCCAGCAGCCTTTCCGGGACTAGCCGAGAGACCCAGTACTTC. It is translated as CASSLSGTSRETQYF.

The V and J genes are TRBV19 and TRBJ1-2; D remains ambiguous. Germline assignment: CDR1 LNHDA and CDR2 SQIVND (reference sequence). CDR3 length equals 14 residues. The V gene lost 7 bases and the J gene lost 8 bases, with 20 bases spanning the gap. The DNA of the CDR3 is TGTGCCAGTACGTTGCGGCTTGCATTCGGGGGCTACACCTTC. This gives the protein CASTLRLAFGGYTF.

Only a few counts were recorded for this clone. This chain uses TRBV19 with TRBJ2-5, with D perhaps matching TRBD2 (7 bases). This CDR3 spans 15 amino acids. Germline V gene lookup returns CDR1 LNHDA and CDR2 SQIVND (reference sequence). V lost 3 bases and J lost 5, with 16 bases in between. DNA for the CDR3: TGTGCCAGTAGTATCGACGGGGGGCCTAGGGAGACCCAGTACTTC. It yields the protein CASSIDGGPRETQYF.